This T cell receptor (beta chain) was profiled in a study of read filtering for tumor transcriptome and immune sequencing. This clonotype was counted a few times. Molecular barcoded adaptors covering alpha/delta and beta/gamma chains were used on roughly 400 ng RNA. TCRdb recomputed calls from the reads with MiXCR, one row per CDR3 protein. The sample shows 90,000 or so distinct CDR3 sequences, roughly 21% of them seen only once. The CDR3 runs to 14 residues. Germline V gives CDR1 SQVTM, CDR2 ANQGSEA. Germline trimming cut 4 bases from V and 6 bases from J; bases unmatched to any gene: 9. This chain uses TRBV29-1 with TRBJ2-3; 8 bases map to TRBD1. The receptor was isolated from a donor at least 40 years old with multiple myeloma. Sequencing was done on a sample of a population of CD138-negative cells sorted from bone marrow. CDR3 sequence reads: CSVVGQGARDTQYF. Written as DNA, the CDR3 is TGCAGCGTTGTGGGGCAGGGGGCCCGGGATACGCAGTATTTT.